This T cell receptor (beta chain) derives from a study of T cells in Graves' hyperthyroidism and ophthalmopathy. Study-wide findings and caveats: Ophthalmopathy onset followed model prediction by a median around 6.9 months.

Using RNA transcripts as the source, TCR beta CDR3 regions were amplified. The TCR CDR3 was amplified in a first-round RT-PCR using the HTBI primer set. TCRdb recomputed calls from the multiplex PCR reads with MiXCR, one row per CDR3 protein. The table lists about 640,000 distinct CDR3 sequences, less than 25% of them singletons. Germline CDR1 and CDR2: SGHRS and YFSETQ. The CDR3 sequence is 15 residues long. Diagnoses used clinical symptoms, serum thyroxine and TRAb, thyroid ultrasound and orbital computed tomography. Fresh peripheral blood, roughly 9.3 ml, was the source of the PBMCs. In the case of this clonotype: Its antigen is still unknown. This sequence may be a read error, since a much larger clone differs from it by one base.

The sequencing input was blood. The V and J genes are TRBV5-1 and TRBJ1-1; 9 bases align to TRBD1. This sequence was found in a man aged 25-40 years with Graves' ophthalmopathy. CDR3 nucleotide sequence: TGCGCCAGCAGGGATGGACAGGGGATGAACACTGGAGCTTTCTTT. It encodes CASRDGQGMNTGAFF.